Below are 15 T cell receptor beta chains sequenced from a single sample in a study of neurological immune-mediated disorders (dated by TCRdb to the late 2010s). Preparation of the library involved 5' RACE. These reads were obtained on an Illumina HiSeq 2500. Starting from the raw public reads, TCRdb applied fastp trimming at Q25, assembled clones with MiXCR and retained in-frame beta chains. Every entry covers one CDR3 protein and lists the most common genes and DNA from its rows. This sample gives fewer than 80,000 distinct CDR3 sequences in total; less than 6% of them show up just once. Of the sample, around 3.5% falls within the top ten clones. The specimen was PBMCs. Receptors were obtained from a woman in her forties or fifties with multiple sclerosis.

A note on this clonotype: This may be a read error: a much more frequent sequence differs by one nucleotide. This chain joins TRBV5-1 and TRBJ1-1; D might be TRBD1 (5 bases). This CDR3 has 14 amino acids. Per the germline V gene, CDR1 is SGHRS and CDR2 is YFSETQ. V gave up 2 bases and J gave up 7 bases, with 15 bases separating them. The CDR3, as DNA: TGCGCCAGCAGCTTCGGGGCTGGAAGGATTGAAGCTTTCTTT. It specifies CASSFGAGRIEAFF.

This clonotype was seen many times. V usage is TRBV10-3 and J usage is TRBJ1-1, with D perhaps matching TRBD1 (5 bases). CDR3 size: 15 residues. Trimming cost V 0 bases and J 1 base, with 9 bases left between them. The V gene's germline CDR1 is ENHRY and CDR2 SYGVKD. The CDR3 DNA follows: TGTGCCATCAGTGAGTCACCGGGACCGAACACTGAAGCTTTCTTT. Residues: CAISESPGPNTEAFF.

This clonotype showed up many times. The chain carries TRBV21-1 and TRBJ1-2; the table's TRBD1 call for D was not verified on the DNA. TRBV21-1 is deemed a pseudogene. The length of the CDR3 is 17 residues. Here the CDR3 reads CASSKANSGHHNYGYTF. The CDR3 DNA reads as TGTGCCAGCAGCAAAGCTAATTCGGGACACCACAACTATGGCTACACCTTC.

At least ten counts were recorded for this clonotype. The rearrangement joins TRBV7-2 to TRBJ2-5, with 8 bases identical to TRBD2. The CDR3 is made up of 14 amino acids. Trimming at V came to 1 base and at J to 5 bases, leaving 3 bases not matched to a gene. CDR1 is SGHTA and CDR2 is FQGNSA in the germline V gene. The chain's CDR3 is CASSLDQRGETQYF. As DNA, the CDR3 is TGTGCCAGCAGCTTAGATCAGCGGGGGGAGACCCAGTACTTC.

In its sample, this clonotype was seen many times. The genes are TRBV28 and TRBJ2-1; possible D gene TRBD1, 6 bases. The CDR3 is 15 amino acids. The V gene's germline CDR1 is MDHEN and CDR2 SYDVKM. The V and J ends lost 10 bases and 7 bases respectively, with 23 bases between them. DNA for the CDR3: TGTGCCACCCGACCAGGGGATTTAATTCTAAATGAGCAGTTCTTC. Protein: CATRPGDLILNEQFF.

This clonotype was seen a few times. This chain connects TRBV5-1 to TRBJ2-7; D is ambiguous. V was shortened by 1 base and J by 0 bases, with 11 bases between the two germline ends. This CDR3 region has 15 residues. CDR1 is SGHRS, CDR2 YFSETQ, per germline. The DNA for the CDR3 is TGCGCCAGCAGCTTGAGCCCACCAAGCTCCTACGAGCAGTACTTC. Translation: CASSLSPPSSYEQYF.

At least ten counts were recorded for this clonotype. This chain links TRBV9 with TRBJ2-5; D is tentatively TRBD1 or TRBD2 (5 bases each). Germline V gene data show CDR1 as SGDLS and CDR2 as YYNGEE. This CDR3 comprises 14 residues. Trimming pared 0 bases from V and 4 bases from J, leaving 10 bases between. CDR3: CASSVAPGTETQYF. The CDR3 nucleotides are TGTGCCAGCAGCGTAGCTCCAGGGACAGAGACCCAGTACTTC.

The chain carries TRBV12-3 or TRBV12-4 and TRBJ2-1; D unresolved. The CDR3 covers 15 residues. The ends were cut back, 4 bases at V and 2 bases at J, with 12 bases in the middle. CDR3 sequence: CASSSLVVTYNEQFF. The DNA for the CDR3 is TGTGCCAGCAGTTCCCTTGTCGTAACCTACAATGAGCAGTTCTTC.

This clonotype was detected many times. The rearrangement links TRBV29-1 to TRBJ2-7; possibly TRBD1 for D (5 bases). The CDR3 is 13 amino acids. V was trimmed by 5 bases and J by 1 base, leaving 12 bases between them. Germline V CDR1 and CDR2: SQVTM, ANQGSEA. The CDR3 spells CSVFLTASYEQYF. CDR3 nucleotide sequence: TGCAGCGTTTTTCTGACAGCGTCCTACGAGCAGTACTTC.

This clonotype was recorded at least ten times. The V gene is TRBV5-1, the J gene TRBJ2-5, with TRBD1 identical over 7 bases. CDR3 length equals 14 residues. The V gene's germline CDR1 is SGHRS and CDR2 YFSETQ. V lost 1 base and J lost 2; bases outside the gene matches: 2. The CDR3, as DNA: TGCGCCAGCAGCTTGCAGGGGGTGCAAGAGACCCAGTACTTC. This codes for CASSLQGVQETQYF.

This clonotype was detected many times. The chain has TRBV10-3 and TRBJ2-7; D is tentatively TRBD1 or TRBD2 (5 bases each). The ends were cut back, 1 base at V and 2 bases at J, with 9 bases in the middle. Germline V CDR1 and CDR2: ENHRY, SYGVKD. The CDR3 sequence is 14 residues long. The CDR3 here is CAISEWGPPYEQYV. The CDR3, as DNA: TGTGCCATCAGTGAGTGGGGACCGCCCTACGAGCAGTACGTC.

About this clonotype itself: This may come from a read error, since a much larger clone is one base off. V is TRBV20-1 and J is TRBJ2-5; D tentatively fits TRBD1 or TRBD2 (5 bases each). CDR3 length: 15 residues. The germline CDR1 and CDR2 sequences are DFQATT and SNEGSKA (reference sequence). The germline V and J ends were trimmed by 7 bases and 1 base, with 19 bases remaining between them. DNA for the CDR3: TGCAGTGGGGGGTCCCATTTCAAGCCCCAAGAGACCCAGTACTTC. Its protein is CSGGSHFKPQETQYF.

This clonotype was recorded at least ten times. This rearrangement joins TRBV5-1 to TRBJ2-3, with 8 bases identical to TRBD2. Trimming cost V 3 bases and J 5 bases; bases outside gene matches: 5. CDR3 length equals 14 residues. Germline V lookup: CDR1 SGHRS, CDR2 YFSETQ. CDR3 DNA sequence: TGCGCCAGCAGCTCACGGGGGGGCGGAGATACGCAGTATTTT. The encoded protein is CASSSRGGGDTQYF.

This clonotype showed up many times. The gene calls are TRBV28 and TRBJ2-3; maybe TRBD2 (5 bases). Trimming stripped 6 bases from V and 8 bases from J, with 15 bases between. CDR1 is MDHEN and CDR2 is SYDVKM in the germline V gene. This CDR3 region has 13 residues. The CDR3 DNA is TGTGCCAGCAGATTACCAAACGGGATTACGCAGTATTTT. It translates to CASRLPNGITQYF.

This clonotype was seen repeatedly, ten times or more. CDR3 residues: CASSFYGGGADEQFF. CDR3 nucleotide sequence: TGCGCCAGCAGCTTCTATGGCGGGGGGGCCGATGAGCAGTTCTTC. The chain employs TRBV5-1 and TRBJ2-1; 9 nucleotides align to TRBD2. Germline V CDR1 and CDR2: SGHRS, YFSETQ. The ends lost 2 bases at V and 8 bases at J; junction bases unmatched: 8. CDR3 size: 15 residues.